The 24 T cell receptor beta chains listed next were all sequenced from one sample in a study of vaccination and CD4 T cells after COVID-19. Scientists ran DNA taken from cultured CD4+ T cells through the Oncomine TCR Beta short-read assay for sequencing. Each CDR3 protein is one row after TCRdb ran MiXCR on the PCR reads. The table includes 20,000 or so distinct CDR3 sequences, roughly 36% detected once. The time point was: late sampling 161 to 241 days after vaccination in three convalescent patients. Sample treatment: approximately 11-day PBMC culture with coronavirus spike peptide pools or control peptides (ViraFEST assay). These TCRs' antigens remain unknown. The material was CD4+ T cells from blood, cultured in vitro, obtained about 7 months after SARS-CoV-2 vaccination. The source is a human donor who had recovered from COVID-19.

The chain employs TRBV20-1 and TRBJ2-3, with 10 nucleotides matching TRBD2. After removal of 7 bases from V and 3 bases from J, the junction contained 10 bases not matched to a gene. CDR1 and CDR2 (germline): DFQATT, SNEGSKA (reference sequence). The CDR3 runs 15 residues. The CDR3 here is CSEVPSGSSTDTQYF. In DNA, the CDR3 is TGCAGTGAGGTCCCTAGCGGGAGTTCTACAGATACGCAGTATTTT.

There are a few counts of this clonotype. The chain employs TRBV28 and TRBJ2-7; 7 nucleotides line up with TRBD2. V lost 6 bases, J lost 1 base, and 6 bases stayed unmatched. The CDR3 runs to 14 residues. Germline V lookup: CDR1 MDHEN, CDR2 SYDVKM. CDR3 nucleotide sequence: TGTGCCAGCAGCCTGGGAGGGTGGTCCTACGAGCAGTACTTC. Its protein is CASSLGGWSYEQYF. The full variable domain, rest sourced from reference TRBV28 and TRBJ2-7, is DVKVTQSSRYLVKRTGEKVFLECVQDMDHENMFWYRQDPGLGLRLIYFSYDVKMKEKGDIPEGYSVSREKKERFSLILESASTNQTSMYLCASSLGGWSYEQYFGPGTRLTVT.

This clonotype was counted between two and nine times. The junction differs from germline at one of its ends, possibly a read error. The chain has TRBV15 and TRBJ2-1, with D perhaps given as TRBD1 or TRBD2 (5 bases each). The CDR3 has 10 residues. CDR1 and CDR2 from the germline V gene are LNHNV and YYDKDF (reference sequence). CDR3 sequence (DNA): TGTGCCACCAGCAGTCCGGGGACCCAGTTC. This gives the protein CATSSPGTQF.

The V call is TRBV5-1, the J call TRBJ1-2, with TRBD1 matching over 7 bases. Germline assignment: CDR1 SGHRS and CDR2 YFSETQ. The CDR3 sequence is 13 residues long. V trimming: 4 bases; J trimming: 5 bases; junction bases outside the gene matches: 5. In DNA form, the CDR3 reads TGCGCCAGCAGCCGAGGGACAGAATATGGCTACACCTTC. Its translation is CASSRGTEYGYTF.

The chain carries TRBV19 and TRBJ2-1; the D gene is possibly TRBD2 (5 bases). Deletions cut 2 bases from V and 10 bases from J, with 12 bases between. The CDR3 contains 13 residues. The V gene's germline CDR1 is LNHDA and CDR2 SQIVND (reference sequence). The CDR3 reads CASSIRAGGEQFF. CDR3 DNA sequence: TGTGCCAGTAGTATACGGGCGGGTGGGGAGCAGTTCTTC.

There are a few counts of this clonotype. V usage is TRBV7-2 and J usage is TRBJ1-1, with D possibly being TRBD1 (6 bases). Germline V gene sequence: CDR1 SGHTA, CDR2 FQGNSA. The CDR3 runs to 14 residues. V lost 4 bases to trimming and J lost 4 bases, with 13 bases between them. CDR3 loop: CASSSRRQATEAFF. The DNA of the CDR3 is TGTGCCAGCAGCTCCAGACGACAGGCCACTGAAGCTTTCTTT. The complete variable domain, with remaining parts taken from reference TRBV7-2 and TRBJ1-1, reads GAGVSQSPSNKVTEKGKDVELRCDPISGHTALYWYRQSLGQGLEFLIYFQGNSAPDKSGLPSDRFSAERTGGSVSTLTIQRTQQEDSAVYLCASSSRRQATEAFFGQGTRLTVV.

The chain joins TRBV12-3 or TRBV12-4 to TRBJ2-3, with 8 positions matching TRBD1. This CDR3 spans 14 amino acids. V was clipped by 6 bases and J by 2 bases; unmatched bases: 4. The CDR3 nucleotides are TGTGCCAGCAGCGACAGGGGCATCACAGATACGCAGTATTTT. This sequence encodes CASSDRGITDTQYF.

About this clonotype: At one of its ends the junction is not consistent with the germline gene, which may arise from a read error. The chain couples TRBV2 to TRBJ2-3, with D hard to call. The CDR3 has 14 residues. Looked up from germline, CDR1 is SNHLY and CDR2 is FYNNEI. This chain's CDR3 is CASTELSRADTQYF. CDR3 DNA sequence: TGTGCCAGCACTGAACTATCTAGAGCCGATACGCAGTATTTT.

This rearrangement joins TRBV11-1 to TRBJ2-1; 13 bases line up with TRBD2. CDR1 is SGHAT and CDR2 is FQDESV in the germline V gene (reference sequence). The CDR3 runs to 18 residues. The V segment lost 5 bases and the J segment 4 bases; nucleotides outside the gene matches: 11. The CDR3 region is CASSHPRTSGSTYNEQFF. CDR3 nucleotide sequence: TGTGCCAGCAGCCACCCCCGGACTAGCGGGAGCACGTACAATGAGCAGTTCTTC.

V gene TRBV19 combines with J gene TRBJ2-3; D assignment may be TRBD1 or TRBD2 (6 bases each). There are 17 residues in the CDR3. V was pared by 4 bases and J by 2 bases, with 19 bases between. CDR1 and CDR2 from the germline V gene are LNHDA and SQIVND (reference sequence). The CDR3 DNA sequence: TGTGCCAGTAGTAGGGGGGCGCGGGGAGATTACACAGATACGCAGTATTTT. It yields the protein CASSRGARGDYTDTQYF.

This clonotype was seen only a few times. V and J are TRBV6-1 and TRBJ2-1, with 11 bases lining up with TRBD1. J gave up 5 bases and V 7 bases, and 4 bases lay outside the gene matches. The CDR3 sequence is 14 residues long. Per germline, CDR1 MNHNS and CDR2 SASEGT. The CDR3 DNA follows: TGTGCCAGCATCAGGACAGGGGGCAACAATGAGCAGTTCTTC. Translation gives CASIRTGGNNEQFF.

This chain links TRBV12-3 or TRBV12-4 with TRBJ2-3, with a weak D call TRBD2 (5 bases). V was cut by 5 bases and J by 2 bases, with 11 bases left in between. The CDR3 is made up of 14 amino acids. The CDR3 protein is CASSPDYSTDTQYF. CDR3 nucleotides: TGTGCCAGCAGTCCTGACTACTCCACAGATACGCAGTATTTT.

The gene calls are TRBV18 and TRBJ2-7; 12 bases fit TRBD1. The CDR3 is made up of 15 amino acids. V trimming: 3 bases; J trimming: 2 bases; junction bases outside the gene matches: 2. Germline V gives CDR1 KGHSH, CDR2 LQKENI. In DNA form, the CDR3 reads TGTGCCAGCTCACCGGGACAGGGGGCAGCCTACGAGCAGTACTTC. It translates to CASSPGQGAAYEQYF.

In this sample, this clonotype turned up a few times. The CDR3 loop is CASRSELTPLHF. CDR3 sequence (DNA): TGTGCCAGCAGGTCGGAGTTGACACCCCTCCACTTT. J is TRBJ1-6 and V is TRBV6-1; the D is unclear. The CDR3 loop spans 12 amino acids. Between the trimmed V and J ends, which lost 6 bases and 11 bases, there was a span of 11 bases. Germline CDR1 is MNHNS and CDR2 is SASEGT.

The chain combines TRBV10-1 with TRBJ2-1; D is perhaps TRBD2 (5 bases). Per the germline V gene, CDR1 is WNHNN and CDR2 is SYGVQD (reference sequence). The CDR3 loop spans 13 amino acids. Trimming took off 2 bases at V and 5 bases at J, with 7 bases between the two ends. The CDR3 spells CASSEGLNNEQFF. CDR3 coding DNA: TGCGCCAGCAGTGAGGGACTTAACAATGAGCAGTTCTTC.

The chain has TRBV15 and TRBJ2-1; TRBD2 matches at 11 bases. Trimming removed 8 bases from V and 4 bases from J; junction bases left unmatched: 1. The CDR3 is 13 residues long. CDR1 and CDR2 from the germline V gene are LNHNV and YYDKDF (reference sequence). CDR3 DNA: TGTGCCACCGGGACTAGCGGTTACAATGAGCAGTTCTTC. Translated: CATGTSGYNEQFF.

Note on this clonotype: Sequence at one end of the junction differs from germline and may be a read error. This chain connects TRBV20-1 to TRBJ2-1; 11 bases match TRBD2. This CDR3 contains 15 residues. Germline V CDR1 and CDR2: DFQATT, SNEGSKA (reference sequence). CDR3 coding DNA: TGCAGTGCTAGCCTAGCGGGAGGTCTGGACAATGAGCAGCTCTTC. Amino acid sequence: CSASLAGGLDNEQLF.

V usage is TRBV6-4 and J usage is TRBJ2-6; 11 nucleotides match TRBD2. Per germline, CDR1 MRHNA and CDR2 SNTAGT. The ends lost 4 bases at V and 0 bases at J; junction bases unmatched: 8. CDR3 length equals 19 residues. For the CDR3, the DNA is TGTGCCAGCAGTGCATTTGGACTAGCGGGCAGCTCTGGGGCCAACGTCCTGACTTTC. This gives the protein CASSAFGLAGSSGANVLTF.

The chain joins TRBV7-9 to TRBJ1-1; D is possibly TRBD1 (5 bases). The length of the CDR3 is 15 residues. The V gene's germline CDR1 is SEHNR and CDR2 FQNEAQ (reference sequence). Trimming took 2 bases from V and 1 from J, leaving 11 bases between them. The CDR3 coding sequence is TGTGCCAGCAGCTTACTTATGGGGGGGAACACTGAAGCTTTCTTT. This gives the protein CASSLLMGGNTEAFF. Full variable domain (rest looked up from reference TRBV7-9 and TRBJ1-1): DTGVSQNPRHKITKRGQNVTFRCDPISEHNRLYWYRQTLGQGPEFLTYFQNEAQLEKSRLLSDRFSAERPKGSFSTLEIQRTEQGDSAMYLCASSLLMGGNTEAFFGQGTRLTVV.

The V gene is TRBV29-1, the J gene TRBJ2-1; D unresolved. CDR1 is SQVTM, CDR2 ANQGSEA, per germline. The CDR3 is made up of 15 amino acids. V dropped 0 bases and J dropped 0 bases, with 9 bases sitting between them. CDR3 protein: CSVEDRTSSYNEQFF. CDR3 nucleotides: TGCAGCGTTGAAGACCGGACGAGCTCCTACAATGAGCAGTTCTTC.

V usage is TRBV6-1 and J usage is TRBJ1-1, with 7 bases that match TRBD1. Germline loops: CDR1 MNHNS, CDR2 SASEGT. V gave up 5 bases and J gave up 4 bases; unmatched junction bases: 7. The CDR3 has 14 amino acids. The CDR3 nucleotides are TGTGCCAGCAGTCGACAGGGACTGCTCACTGAAGCTTTCTTT. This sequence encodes CASSRQGLLTEAFF.

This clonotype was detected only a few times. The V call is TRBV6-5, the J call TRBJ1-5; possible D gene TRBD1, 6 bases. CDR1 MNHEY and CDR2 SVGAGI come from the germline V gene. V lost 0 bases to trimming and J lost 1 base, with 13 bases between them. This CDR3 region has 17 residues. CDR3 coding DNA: TGTGCCAGCAGTTACTCGATGCGGGGGCAGAGCAATCAGCCCCAGCATTTT. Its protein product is CASSYSMRGQSNQPQHF.

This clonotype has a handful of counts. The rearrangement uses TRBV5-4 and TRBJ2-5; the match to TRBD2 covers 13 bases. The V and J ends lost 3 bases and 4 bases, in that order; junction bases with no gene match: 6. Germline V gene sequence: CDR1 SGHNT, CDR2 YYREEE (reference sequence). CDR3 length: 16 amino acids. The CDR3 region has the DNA TGTGCCAGCAGCTCAGGACTAGCGGGAGAGAGAGAGACCCAGTACTTC. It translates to CASSSGLAGERETQYF.

The CDR3 nucleotides are TGTGCCAGCAGTGAATCGGCTAGCTTCCTCAATGAGCAGTTCTTC. This gives the protein CASSESASFLNEQFF. The chain recombines TRBV6-1 with TRBJ2-1; a weak D match, TRBD2 (5 bases). Germline CDR1 reads MNHNS; CDR2 reads SASEGT. Between the trimmed V and J ends, which lost 2 bases and 6 bases, there was a span of 14 bases. The CDR3 consists of 15 residues.